This T cell receptor (beta chain) was retrieved from a study of blood T cell repertoires in COVID-19. Whole-study context: Sample material is recorded as cDNA or gDNA derived from T cells, B-cell-depleted T cells, or PBMCs.

Produced via immunoSEQ multiplex PCR; TCRdb's table is partial and in-frame only. The repertoire holds about 130,000 clones, about 80% seen once, with around 10% in the top ten. Recovery meant two consecutive negative NP/OP PCR tests, professional clearance, or resolved symptoms. V lost 8 bases to trimming and J lost 3 bases, with 14 bases between them. Germline V lookup: CDR1 LGHDT, CDR2 YNNKEL (reference sequence). CDR3 size: 14 residues. The count of this clone is one. The sample consisted of PBMCs or T cells enriched from blood (not recorded which). This TCR was sampled from a man between 45 and 60 years old who had recovered from COVID-19. This sequence joins TRBV3-1 (or the pseudogene TRBV3-2) and TRBJ1-5; perhaps TRBD1 as D (6 bases). The CDR3 reads CASGDDRLNQPQHF. The CDR3 coding sequence is TGTGCCAGCGGCGATGACAGGCTCAATCAGCCCCAGCATTTT.